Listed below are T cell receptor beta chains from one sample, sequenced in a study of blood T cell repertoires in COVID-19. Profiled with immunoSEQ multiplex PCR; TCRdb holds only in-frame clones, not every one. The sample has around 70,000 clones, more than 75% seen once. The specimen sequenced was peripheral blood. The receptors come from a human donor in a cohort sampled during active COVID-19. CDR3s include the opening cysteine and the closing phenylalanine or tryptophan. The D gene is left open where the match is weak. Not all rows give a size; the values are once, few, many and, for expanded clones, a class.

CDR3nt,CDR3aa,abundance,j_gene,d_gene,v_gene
TGTGCCAGCAGCTTAGCGCCTACAGTACAAGAGACCCAGTACTTC,CASSLAPTVQETQYF,NA,TRBJ2-5,NA,TRBV7-2
TGTGCCAGCAGTTTAACGGACAGGTTGAACACTGAAGCTTTCTTT,CASSLTDRLNTEAFF,NA,TRBJ1-1,TRBD1,TRBV28
TGTGCCAGCAGTTCGGGGACTAGCGGGAGGTGGGGGGAGACCCAGTACTTC,CASSSGTSGRWGETQYF,NA,TRBJ2-5,TRBD2,TRBV27
TGCGCCAGCAGTAAGGACTGGAACACTGAAGCTTTCTTT,CASSKDWNTEAFF,NA,TRBJ1-1,NA,TRBV10-1
TGTGCCAGCAGCCAGCTAGCCGGTGGGGAGACCCAGTACTTC,CASSQLAGGETQYF,once,TRBJ2-5,NA,TRBV3-1/TRBV3-2
TGTGCCAGCAGCTTAGTTGGCTTAACCAATGAGCAGTTCTTC,CASSLVGLTNEQFF,NA,TRBJ2-1,NA,TRBV11-2
TGTGCCACCAGTGATGGTAGGGGTTATCATGGCTACACCTTC,CATSDGRGYHGYTF,NA,TRBJ1-2,NA,TRBV24-1
TGTGCCAGCTCACCAATGAGACATTTGAACACTGAAGCTTTCTTT,CASSPMRHLNTEAFF,NA,TRBJ1-1,NA,TRBV18
TGTGCCAGCAGTAAAAACAGGGGAGGTTCTGAAAAACTGTTTTTT,CASSKNRGGSEKLFF,NA,TRBJ1-4,TRBD1,TRBV28
TGTGCCAGCAGCCAGCGAAGGGCTGGGAACGGAGGCGAGCAGTACTTC,CASSQRRAGNGGEQYF,NA,TRBJ2-7,NA,TRBV14
TGTGCCAGCAGCTTAATAGGGACTGGAAAATACGAGCAGTACTTC,CASSLIGTGKYEQYF,NA,TRBJ2-7,NA,TRBV7-2
TGTGCCAGCAGTTTACAGCGGGAGCTCTACAATGAGCAGTTCTTC,CASSLQRELYNEQFF,NA,TRBJ2-1,TRBD2,TRBV27